This T cell receptor beta chain is from a study of technical replicates of blood from several donors. Between the trimmed V and J ends, which lost 6 bases and 3 bases, there was a span of 18 bases. The germline V gene encodes CDR1 SNHLY and CDR2 FYNNEI. The CDR3 has 15 amino acids. Generated by immunoSEQ multiplex PCR, the TCRdb table keeps only in-frame clones and is missing some. The sample carries about 84,000 clones, less than 98% recorded once. The chain uses TRBV2 and TRBJ2-7; maybe TRBD2 (6 bases). This TCR was sampled from a human donor in good health. Sample: T cells isolated from PBMCs. The CDR3 loop reads CASRVPGASNYEQYF. The CDR3 DNA reads as TGTGCCAGCAGGGTACCGGGAGCTTCTAACTACGAGCAGTACTTC.